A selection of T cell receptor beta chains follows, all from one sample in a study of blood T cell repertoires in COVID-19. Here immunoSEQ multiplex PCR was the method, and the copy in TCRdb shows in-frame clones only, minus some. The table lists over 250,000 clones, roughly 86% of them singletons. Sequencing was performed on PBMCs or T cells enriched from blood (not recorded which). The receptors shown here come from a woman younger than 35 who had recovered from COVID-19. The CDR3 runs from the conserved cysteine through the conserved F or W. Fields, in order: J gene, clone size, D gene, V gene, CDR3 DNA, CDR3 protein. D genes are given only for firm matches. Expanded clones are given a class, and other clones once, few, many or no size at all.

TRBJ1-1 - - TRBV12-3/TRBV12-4 TGTGCCAGCAGGATCCGACAGTCTGAAGCTTTCTTT CASRIRQSEAFF
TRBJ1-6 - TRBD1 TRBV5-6 TGTGCCAGCAGCCCCGTCTCCGGGACAGAAAATTCACCCCTCCACTTT CASSPVSGTENSPLHF
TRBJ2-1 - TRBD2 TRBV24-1 TGTGCCACCAGTGACCCGATGGCGGGGGGGCGGTCGGCCTACAATGAGCAGTTCTTC CATSDPMAGGRSAYNEQFF
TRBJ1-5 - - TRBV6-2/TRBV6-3 TGTGCCAGCAGTTTCCTCCCAACAAAGCCCCAGCATTTT CASSFLPTKPQHF
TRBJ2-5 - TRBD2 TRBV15 TGTGCCACCAGCAGAGGACTAGCGGGGGGCCAAGAGACCCAGTACTTC CATSRGLAGGQETQYF
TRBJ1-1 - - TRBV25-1 TGTGCCAGCAGTGAATCCCCAGGGAACACTGAAGCTTTCTTT CASSESPGNTEAFF
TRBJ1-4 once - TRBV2 TGTGCCAGCACGTTTGAATCCGGGAAGGGTGAAAAACTGTTTTTT CASTFESGKGEKLFF
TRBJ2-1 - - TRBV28 TGTGCCAGCAGACGTACACAGTTATCCTACAATGAGCAGTTCTTC CASRRTQLSYNEQFF
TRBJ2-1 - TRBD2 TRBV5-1 TGCGCCAGCAGCCAGACTAGCGGGAGGAATGAGCAGTTCTTC CASSQTSGRNEQFF
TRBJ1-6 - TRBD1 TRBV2 TGTGCCGTTAGCGAAGGCCCCCCCGGGACAGGTCGGTCACCCCTCCACTTT CAVSEGPPGTGRSPLHF
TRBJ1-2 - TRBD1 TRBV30 TGTGCCTGGAGTCCAAACCGGGACAGCGATGGCTACACCTTC CAWSPNRDSDGYTF
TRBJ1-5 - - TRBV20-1 TGCAGTGCTAGTTTTCGGGAGGCAGGGAGGGGGCAGCCCCAGCATTTT CSASFREAGRGQPQHF
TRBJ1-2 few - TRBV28 TGTGCCAGCAGTTCGATAGAGACCGAGTGGGGAATAGTCGGGGGCTATGGCTACACCTTC CASSSIETEWGIVGGYGYTF
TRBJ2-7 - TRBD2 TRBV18 TGTGCCAGCTCCCGTACTAGCGCGACCTACGAGCAGTACTTC CASSRTSATYEQYF
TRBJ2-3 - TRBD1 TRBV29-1 TGCAGCGTTGGTGGACAGGGGACAGATACGCAGTATTTT CSVGGQGTDTQYF
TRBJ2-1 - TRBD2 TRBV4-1 TGCGCCAGCAGCCCAACTAGCGTGAGATACAATGAGCAGTTCTTC CASSPTSVRYNEQFF
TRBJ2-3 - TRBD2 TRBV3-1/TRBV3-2 TGTGCCAGCAGCCAAGTATTGGCTAGCGGGAGCACAGATACGCAGTATTTT CASSQVLASGSTDTQYF
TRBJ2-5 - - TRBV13 TGTGCCAGCAGCCCAGGGCTGGAGACCCAGTACTTC CASSPGLETQYF
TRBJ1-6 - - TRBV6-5 TGTGCCAGCAGTTACACTCACAGGGATTCACCCCTCCACTTT CASSYTHRDSPLHF
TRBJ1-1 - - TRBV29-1 TGCAGCGTTGAGCAGGGTGAAGCTTTCTTT CSVEQGEAFF
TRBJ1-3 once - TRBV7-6 TGTGCCAGCAGCTTAGAACGGAACACCATATATTTT CASSLERNTIYF
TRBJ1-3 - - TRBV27 TGTGCCAGCAAGGCGGGGGCTGGAAACACCATATATTTT CASKAGAGNTIYF
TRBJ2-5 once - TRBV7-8 TGTGCCAGCAGCCAAAACCGAGGGGGAGAGACCCAGTACTTC CASSQNRGGETQYF
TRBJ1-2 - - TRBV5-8 TGTGCCAGCAGCTTGCTTGGCGAGGGTACCTACACCTTC CASSLLGEGTYTF
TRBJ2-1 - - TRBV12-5 TGTGCTAGTGGTTCAGACAGTCCCAATGAGCAGTTCTTC CASGSDSPNEQFF
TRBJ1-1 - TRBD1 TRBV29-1 TGCAGCGTCGCCCGACAGGGTGCAAACACTGAAGCTTTCTTT CSVARQGANTEAFF
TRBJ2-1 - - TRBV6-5 TGTGCCAGCACCACCCGCGCAGGATACAATGAGCAGTTCTTC CASTTRAGYNEQFF
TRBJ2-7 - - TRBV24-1 TGTGCCACCAGTGAGAGCGGCTACGAGCAGTACTTC CATSESGYEQYF
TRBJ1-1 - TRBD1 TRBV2 TGTGCCAGCAGTAGGGGGCCCTGGGCTGAAGCTTTCTTT CASSRGPWAEAFF
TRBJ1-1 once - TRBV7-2 TGTGCCAGCAGCTCAGAAACAGGTCAACGAGGAAACACTGAAGCTTTCTTT CASSSETGQRGNTEAFF
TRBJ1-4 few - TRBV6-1 TGTGCCAGCAGTGATTACTCACAAGGGGGTAAAGAAAAACTGTTTTTT CASSDYSQGGKEKLFF
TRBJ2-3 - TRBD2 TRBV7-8 TGTGCCAGCAGACAACGACAACTAGCGGGGGGCCGGGGATTCACAGATACGCAGTATTTT CASRQRQLAGGRGFTDTQYF
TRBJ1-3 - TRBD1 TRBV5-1 TGCGCCAGCAGCTTGGCCACAGGGGCCTCTGGAAACACCATATATTTT CASSLATGASGNTIYF
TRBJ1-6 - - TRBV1 TGCCCGGGAGGGGATTGTGGTTCACCCCTCCACTTT CPGGDCGSPLHF
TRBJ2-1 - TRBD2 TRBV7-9 TGTGCCAGCAGCTTAAACTTAGCGGGGGTCTACAATGAGCAGTTCTTC CASSLNLAGVYNEQFF
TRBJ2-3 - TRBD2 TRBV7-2 TGTGCCAGCAGCTTAGGACTAGCGGAGAGTGATACGCAGTATTTT CASSLGLAESDTQYF
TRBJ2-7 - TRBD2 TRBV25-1 TGTGCCAGCAGTGGGCTAGCGGGAGGGCTCTACGAGCAGTACTTC CASSGLAGGLYEQYF
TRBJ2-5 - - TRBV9 TGTGCCAGCAGCGTAGACGCCCGGAGGTGGGAGACCCAGTACTTC CASSVDARRWETQYF
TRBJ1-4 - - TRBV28 TGTGCCAGCAGTTTGACGACTCCAACTAATGAAAAACTGTTTTTT CASSLTTPTNEKLFF
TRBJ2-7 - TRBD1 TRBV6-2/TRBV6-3 TGTGCCAGCAGTGGGACAGGGAGATCCTACGAGCAGTACTTC CASSGTGRSYEQYF
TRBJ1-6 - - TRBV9 TGTGCCAGCAGCGTACGGGACTCTTATTCACCCCTCCACTTT CASSVRDSYSPLHF
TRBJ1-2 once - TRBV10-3 TGTGCCATCAGTGTCGACAGGCCCTATGGCTACACCTTC CAISVDRPYGYTF
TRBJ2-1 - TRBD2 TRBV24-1 TGTGCCACCAGTGATCCCACTCCTACTAGCGGGAGGAAAAATGAGCAGTTCTTC CATSDPTPTSGRKNEQFF
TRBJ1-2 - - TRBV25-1 TGTGCCAGCAGTGACGAAGGGAGGTTTTGGTATGGCTACACCTTC CASSDEGRFWYGYTF
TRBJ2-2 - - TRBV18 TGTGCCAGCTCTCCGCTGTACCCAGGAAGAACAGACCATAACACCGGGGAGCTGTTTTTT CASSPLYPGRTDHNTGELFF
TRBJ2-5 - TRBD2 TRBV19 TGTGCCAGTAGTATTTTTCAAGCGGGGGGCCGGGAGACCCAGTACTTC CASSIFQAGGRETQYF
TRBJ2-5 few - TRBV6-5 TGTGCCAGCAGTTACTCCCAGGGGTCCGAGACCCAGTACTTC CASSYSQGSETQYF
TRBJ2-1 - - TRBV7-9 TGTGCCAGCAGTCTGTACGGAGACCACAATGAGCAGTTCTTC CASSLYGDHNEQFF
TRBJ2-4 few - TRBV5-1 TGCGCCAGCAGCTTAGCACTAGCCAAAAACATTCAGTACTTC CASSLALAKNIQYF
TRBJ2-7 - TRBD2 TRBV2 TGTGCCAGCAGTGAAATAAGCGGGGAGAACTACGAGCAGTACTTC CASSEISGENYEQYF
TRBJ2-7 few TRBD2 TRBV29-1 TGCAGCGTTGTCGGTGGCGGGAGCTCTTACGAGCAGTACTTC CSVVGGGSSYEQYF
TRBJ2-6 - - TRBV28 TGTGCCAGCAGACAGAGCTCTGGGGCCAACGTCCTGACTTTC CASRQSSGANVLTF
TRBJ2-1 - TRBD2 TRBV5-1 TGCGCCAGCAGCTTGGTAGGGGCTGGCGGGGGGCTCTACAATGAGCAGTTCTTC CASSLVGAGGGLYNEQFF